This TCR beta chain was captured by sequencing in a study of cytotoxic CD8 clonotypes in ibrutinib-treated CLL. Study in general: The patient breakdown showed about ten relapsed/refractory and under 16 treatment-naive cases, with fewer than 18 IGHV unmutated.

After removal of 0 bases from V and 14 bases from J, the junction contained 2 bases not matched to a gene. CDR1 is SGHDT and CDR2 is YYEEEE in the germline V gene. This CDR3 is built from 12 residues. This clone has a handful of counts. Libraries were prepared by immunoSEQ multiplex PCR; TCRdb keeps only in-frame clonotypes and omits some of them. This sample yields about 330,000 clones, of which 67% are seen a single time; roughly 6.3% belongs to the top ten. Sample: PBMCs, taken after 36 months of ibrutinib treatment. The TCR sequence derives from a human donor with chronic lymphocytic leukemia. This sequence joins TRBV5-6 and TRBJ1-6, with 7 bases aligning to TRBD1. CDR3 coding DNA: TGTGCCAGCAGCTTGGCGACAGGGACCCTCCACTTT. It translates to CASSLATGTLHF. Full variable domain (remainder filled in from reference TRBV5-6 and TRBJ1-6): DAGVTQSPTHLIKTRGQQVTLRCSPKSGHDTVSWYQQALGQGPQFIFQYYEEEERQRGNFPDRFSGHQFPNYSSELNVNALLLGDSALYLCASSLATGTLHFGNGTRLTVT.